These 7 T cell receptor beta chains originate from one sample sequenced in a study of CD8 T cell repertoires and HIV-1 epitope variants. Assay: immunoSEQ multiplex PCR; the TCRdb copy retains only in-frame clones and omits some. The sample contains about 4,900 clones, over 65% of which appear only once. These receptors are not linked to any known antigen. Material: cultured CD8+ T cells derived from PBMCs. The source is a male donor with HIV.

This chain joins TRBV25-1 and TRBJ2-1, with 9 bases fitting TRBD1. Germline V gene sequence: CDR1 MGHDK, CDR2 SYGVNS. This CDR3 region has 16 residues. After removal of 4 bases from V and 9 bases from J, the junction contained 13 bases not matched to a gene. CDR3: CASSATGGAVKSEQFF. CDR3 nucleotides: TGTGCCAGCAGTGCTACAGGGGGCGCGGTTAAGTCTGAGCAGTTCTTC.

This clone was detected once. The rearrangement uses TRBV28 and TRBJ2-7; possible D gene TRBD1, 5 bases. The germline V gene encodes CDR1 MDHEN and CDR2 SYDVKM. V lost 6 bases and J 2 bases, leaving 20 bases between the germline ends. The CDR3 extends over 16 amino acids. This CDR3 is CASRLTVGKGAYEQYF. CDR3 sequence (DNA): TGTGCCAGCAGGCTCACTGTGGGGAAAGGGGCCTACGAGCAGTACTTC.

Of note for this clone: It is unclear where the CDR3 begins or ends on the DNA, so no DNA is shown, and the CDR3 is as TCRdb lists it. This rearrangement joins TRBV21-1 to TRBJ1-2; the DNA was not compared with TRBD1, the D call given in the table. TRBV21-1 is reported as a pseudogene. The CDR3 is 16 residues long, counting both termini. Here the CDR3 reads CARIFASGTGRYGYTF.

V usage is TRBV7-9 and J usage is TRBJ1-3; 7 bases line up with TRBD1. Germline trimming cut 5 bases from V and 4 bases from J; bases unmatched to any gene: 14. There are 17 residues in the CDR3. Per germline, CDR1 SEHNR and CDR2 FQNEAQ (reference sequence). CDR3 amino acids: CASSAGTAGFVGNTIYF. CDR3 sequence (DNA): TGTGCCAGCAGCGCAGGGACAGCCGGTTTTGTAGGAAACACCATATATTTT.

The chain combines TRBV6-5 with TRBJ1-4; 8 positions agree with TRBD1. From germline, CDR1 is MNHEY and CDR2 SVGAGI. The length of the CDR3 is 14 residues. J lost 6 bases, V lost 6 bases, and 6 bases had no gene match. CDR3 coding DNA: TGTGCCAGCAGCCTCGTACAGGGGGATGAAAAACTGTTTTTT. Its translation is CASSLVQGDEKLFF.

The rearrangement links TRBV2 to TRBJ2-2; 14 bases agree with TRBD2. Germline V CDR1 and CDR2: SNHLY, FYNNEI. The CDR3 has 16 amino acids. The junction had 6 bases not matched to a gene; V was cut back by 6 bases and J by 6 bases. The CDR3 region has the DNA TGTGCCAGCAGCCCTCCGGGACTAGCGGGAGCCGGGGAGCTGTTTTTT. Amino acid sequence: CASSPPGLAGAGELFF.

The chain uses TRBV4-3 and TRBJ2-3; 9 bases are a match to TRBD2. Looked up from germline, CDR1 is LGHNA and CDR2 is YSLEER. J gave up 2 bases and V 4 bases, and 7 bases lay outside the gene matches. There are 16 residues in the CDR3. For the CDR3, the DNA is TGCGCCAGCAGCCCCAATAGCGGGGGAGTCACAGATACGCAGTATTTT. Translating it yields CASSPNSGGVTDTQYF.